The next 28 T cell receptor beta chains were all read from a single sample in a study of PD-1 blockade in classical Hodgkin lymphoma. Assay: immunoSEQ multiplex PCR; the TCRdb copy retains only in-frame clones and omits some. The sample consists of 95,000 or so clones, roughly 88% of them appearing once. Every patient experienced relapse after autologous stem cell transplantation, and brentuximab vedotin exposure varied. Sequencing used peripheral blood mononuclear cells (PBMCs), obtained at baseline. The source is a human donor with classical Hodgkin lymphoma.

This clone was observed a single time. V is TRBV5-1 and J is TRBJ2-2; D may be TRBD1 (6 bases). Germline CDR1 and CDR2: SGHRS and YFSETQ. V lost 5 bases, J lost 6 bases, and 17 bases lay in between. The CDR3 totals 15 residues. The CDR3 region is CASSGSVDRPGELFF. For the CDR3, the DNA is TGCGCCAGCAGTGGATCCGTTGACAGGCCCGGGGAGCTGTTTTTT.

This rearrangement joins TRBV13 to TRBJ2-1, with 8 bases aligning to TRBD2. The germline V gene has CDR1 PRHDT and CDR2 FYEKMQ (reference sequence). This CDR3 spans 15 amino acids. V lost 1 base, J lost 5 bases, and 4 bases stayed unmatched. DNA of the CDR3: TGTGCCAGCAGCTTAGTATCTAGCGGGCACAATGAGCAGTTCTTC. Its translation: CASSLVSSGHNEQFF.

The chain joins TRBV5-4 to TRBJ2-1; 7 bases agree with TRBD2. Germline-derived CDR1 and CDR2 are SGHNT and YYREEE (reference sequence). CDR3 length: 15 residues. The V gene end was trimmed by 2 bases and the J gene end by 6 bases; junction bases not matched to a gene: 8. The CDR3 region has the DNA TGTGCCAGCAGCTTTGAACTAGCGACCTTCAATGAGCAGTTCTTC. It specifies CASSFELATFNEQFF.

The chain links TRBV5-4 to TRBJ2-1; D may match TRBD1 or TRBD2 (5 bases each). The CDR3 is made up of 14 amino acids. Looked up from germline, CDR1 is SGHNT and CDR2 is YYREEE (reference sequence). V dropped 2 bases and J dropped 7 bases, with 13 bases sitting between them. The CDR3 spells CASSFGTSGNEQFF. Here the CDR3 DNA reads TGTGCCAGCAGCTTTGGGACGTCGGGAAATGAGCAGTTCTTC.

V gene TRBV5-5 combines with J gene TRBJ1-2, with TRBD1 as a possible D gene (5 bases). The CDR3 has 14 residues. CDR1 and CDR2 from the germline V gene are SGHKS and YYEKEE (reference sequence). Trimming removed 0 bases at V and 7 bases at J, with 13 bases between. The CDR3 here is CASSLARGAGGYTF. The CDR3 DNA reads TGTGCCAGCAGCTTGGCAAGGGGCGCGGGTGGCTACACCTTC.

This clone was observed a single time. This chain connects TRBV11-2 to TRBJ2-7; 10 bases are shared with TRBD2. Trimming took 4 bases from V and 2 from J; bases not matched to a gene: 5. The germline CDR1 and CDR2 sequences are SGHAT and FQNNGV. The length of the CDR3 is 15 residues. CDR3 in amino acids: CASSSQAGGAYEQYF. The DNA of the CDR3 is TGTGCCAGCAGCTCCCAAGCGGGAGGGGCCTACGAGCAGTACTTC.

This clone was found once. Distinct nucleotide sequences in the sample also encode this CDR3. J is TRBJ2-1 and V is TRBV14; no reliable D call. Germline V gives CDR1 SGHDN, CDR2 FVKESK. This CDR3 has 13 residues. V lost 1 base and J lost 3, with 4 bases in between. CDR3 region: CASSQGLYNEQFF. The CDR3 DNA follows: TGTGCCAGCAGCCAAGGACTCTACAATGAGCAGTTCTTC.

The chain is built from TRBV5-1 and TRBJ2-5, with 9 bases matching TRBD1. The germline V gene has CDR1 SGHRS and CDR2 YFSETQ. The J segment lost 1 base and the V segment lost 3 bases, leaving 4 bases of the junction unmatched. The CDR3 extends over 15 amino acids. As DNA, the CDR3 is TGCGCCAGCAGCTGGGGACAGGGCTTCCAAGAGACCCAGTACTTC. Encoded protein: CASSWGQGFQETQYF.

The CDR3 sequence is CASSREQGRNEKLFF. The DNA for the CDR3 is TGTGCCAGCAGCCGGGAACAGGGTCGTAATGAAAAACTGTTTTTT. The chain carries TRBV14 and TRBJ1-4; maybe TRBD1 (6 bases). V was trimmed by 4 bases and J by 4 bases, leaving 13 bases between them. The CDR3 runs 15 residues. Germline loops: CDR1 SGHDN, CDR2 FVKESK.

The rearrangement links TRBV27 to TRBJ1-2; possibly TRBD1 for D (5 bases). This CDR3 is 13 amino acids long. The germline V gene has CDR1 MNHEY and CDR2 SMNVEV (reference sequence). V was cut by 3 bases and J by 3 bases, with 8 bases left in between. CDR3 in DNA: TGTGCCAGCAGTTTGGGCAGGGACTATGGCTACACCTTC. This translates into CASSLGRDYGYTF.

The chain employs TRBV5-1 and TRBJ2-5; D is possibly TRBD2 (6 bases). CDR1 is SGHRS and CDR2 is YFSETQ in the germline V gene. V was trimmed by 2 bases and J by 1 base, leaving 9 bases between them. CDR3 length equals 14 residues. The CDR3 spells CASSFGTSQETQYF. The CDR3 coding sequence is TGCGCCAGCAGCTTTGGGACTTCCCAAGAGACCCAGTACTTC.

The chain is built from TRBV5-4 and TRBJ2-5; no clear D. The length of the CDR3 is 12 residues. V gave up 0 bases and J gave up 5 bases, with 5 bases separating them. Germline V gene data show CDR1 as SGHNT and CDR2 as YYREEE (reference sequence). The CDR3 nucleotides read TGTGCCAGCAGCTTGGGCACCGAGACCCAGTACTTC. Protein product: CASSLGTETQYF.

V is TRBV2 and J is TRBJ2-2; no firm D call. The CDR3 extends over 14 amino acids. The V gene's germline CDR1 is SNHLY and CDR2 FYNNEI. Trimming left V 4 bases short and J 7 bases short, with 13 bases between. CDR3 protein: CASSVRQDHGELFF. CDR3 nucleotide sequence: TGTGCCAGCAGTGTGCGGCAGGATCACGGGGAGCTGTTTTTT.

The CDR3 DNA reads TGTGCCAGTAGTTCCCCCAGGGGGCCCCTCGGGGCTGAAGCTTTCTTT. Translating it yields CASSSPRGPLGAEAFF. The rearrangement links TRBV19 to TRBJ1-1; 8 bases agree with TRBD1. Germline V lookup: CDR1 LNHDA, CDR2 SQIVND (reference sequence). V lost 5 bases to trimming and J lost 6 bases; unmatched junction nucleotides: 14. The CDR3 runs to 16 residues.

CDR3 DNA sequence: TGTGCCATCAAGGGGACAGGGGTTGGGGTGAACACTGAAGCTTTCTTT. This gives the protein CAIKGTGVGVNTEAFF. V is TRBV10-3 and J is TRBJ1-1; 10 bases are a match to TRBD1. Trimming took 7 bases from V and 0 from J; bases not matched to a gene: 8. This CDR3 spans 16 amino acids. Germline loops: CDR1 ENHRY, CDR2 SYGVKD.

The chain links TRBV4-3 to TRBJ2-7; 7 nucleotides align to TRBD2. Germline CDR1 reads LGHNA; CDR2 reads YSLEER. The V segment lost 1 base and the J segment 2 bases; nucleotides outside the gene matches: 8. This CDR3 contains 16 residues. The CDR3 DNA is TGCGCCAGCAGCCAAGGGGGGGGAGCCCCAGCCTACGAGCAGTACTTC. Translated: CASSQGGGAPAYEQYF.

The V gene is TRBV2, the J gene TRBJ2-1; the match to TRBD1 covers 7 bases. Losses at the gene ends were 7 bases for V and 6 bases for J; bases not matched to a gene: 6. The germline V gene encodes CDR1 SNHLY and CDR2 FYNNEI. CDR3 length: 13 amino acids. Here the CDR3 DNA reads TGTGCCAGCAACCCTACAGGGGTCAATGAGCAGTTCTTC. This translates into CASNPTGVNEQFF.

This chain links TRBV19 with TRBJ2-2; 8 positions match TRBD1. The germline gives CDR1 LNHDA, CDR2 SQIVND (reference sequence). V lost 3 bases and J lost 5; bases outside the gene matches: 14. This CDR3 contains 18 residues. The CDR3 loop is CASSMGLPGQAGTGELFF. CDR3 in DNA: TGTGCCAGTAGTATGGGCCTTCCGGGACAGGCAGGTACCGGGGAGCTGTTTTTT. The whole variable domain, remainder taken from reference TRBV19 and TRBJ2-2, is DGGITQSPKYLFRKEGQNVTLSCEQNLNHDAMYWYRQDPGQGLRLIYYSQIVNDFQKGDIAEGYSVSREKKESFPLTVTSAQKNPTAFYLCASSMGLPGQAGTGELFFGEGSRLTVL.

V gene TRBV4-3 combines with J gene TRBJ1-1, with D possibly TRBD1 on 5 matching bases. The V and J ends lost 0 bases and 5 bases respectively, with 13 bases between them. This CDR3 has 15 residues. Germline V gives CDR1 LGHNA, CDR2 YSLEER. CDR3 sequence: CASSQERAGLTEAFF. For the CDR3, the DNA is TGCGCCAGCAGCCAAGAAAGGGCAGGGCTGACTGAAGCTTTCTTT.

The chain's CDR3 is CASSIFFSEVRPGEQFF. The CDR3 coding sequence is TGTGCCAGTAGTATATTTTTTAGTGAGGTTAGGCCGGGTGAGCAGTTCTTC. The V gene is TRBV19, the J gene TRBJ2-1; D is ambiguous. This CDR3 region has 17 residues. The V gene's germline CDR1 is LNHDA and CDR2 SQIVND (reference sequence). The V end lost 2 bases, the J end lost 9 bases, and 23 bases lay between the germline ends.

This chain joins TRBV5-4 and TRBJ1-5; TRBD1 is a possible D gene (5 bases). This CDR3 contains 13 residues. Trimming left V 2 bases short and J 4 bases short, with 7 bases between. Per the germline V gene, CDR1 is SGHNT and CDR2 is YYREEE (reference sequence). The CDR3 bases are TGTGCCAGCAGCTTTGGGGGGAATCAGCCCCAGCATTTT. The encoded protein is CASSFGGNQPQHF.

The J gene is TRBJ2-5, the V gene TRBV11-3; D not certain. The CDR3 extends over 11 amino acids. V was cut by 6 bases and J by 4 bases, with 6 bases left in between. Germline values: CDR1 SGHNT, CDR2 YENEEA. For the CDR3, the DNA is TGTGCCAGCAGTTCAGGAGAGACCCAGTACTTC. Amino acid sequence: CASSSGETQYF.

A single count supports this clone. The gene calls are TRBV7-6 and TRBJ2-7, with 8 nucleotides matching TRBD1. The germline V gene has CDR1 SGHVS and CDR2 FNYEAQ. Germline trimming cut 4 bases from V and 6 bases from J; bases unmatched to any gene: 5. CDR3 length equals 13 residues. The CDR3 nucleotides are TGTGCCAGCAGCTCAGACAGGGGAGGCGAGCAGTACTTC. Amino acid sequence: CASSSDRGGEQYF.

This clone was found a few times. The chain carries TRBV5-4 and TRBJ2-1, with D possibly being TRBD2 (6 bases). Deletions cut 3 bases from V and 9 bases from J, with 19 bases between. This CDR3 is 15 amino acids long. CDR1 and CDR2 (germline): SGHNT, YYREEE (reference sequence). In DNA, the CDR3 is TGTGCCAGCAGCTCGGACGGTTCCCTCGGGGGTGAGCAGTTCTTC. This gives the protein CASSSDGSLGGEQFF.

This chain's CDR3 is CASSDTGGYPNYGYTF. The CDR3 DNA reads as TGTGCCAGCAGTGACACAGGGGGCTATCCTAACTATGGCTACACCTTC. This rearrangement joins TRBV6-1 to TRBJ1-2, with TRBD1 matching 9 bases. From germline, CDR1 is MNHNS and CDR2 SASEGT. The V gene end was trimmed by 3 bases and the J gene end by 0 bases; junction bases not matched to a gene: 5. This CDR3 contains 16 residues.

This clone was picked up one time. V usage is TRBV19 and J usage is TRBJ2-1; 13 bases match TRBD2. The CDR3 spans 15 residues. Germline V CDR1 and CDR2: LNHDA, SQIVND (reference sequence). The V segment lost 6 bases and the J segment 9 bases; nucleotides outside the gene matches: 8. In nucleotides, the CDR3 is TGTGCCAGTAGACTCGGGACTAGCGGGATTGGTGAGCAGTTCTTC. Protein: CASRLGTSGIGEQFF. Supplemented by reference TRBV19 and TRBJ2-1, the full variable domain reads DGGITQSPKYLFRKEGQNVTLSCEQNLNHDAMYWYRQDPGQGLRLIYYSQIVNDFQKGDIAEGYSVSREKKESFPLTVTSAQKNPTAFYLCASRLGTSGIGEQFFGPGTRLTVL.

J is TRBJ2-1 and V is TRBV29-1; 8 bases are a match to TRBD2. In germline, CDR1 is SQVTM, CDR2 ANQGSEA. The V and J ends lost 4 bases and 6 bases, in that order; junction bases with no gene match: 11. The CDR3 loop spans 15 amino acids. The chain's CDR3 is CSVVWLAGGSNEQFF. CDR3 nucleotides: TGCAGCGTTGTGTGGTTGGCGGGAGGAAGCAATGAGCAGTTCTTC.

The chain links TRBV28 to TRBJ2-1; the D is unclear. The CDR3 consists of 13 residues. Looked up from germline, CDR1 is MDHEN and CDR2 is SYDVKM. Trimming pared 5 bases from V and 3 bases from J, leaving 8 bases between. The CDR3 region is CASSRSDYNEQFF. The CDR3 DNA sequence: TGTGCCAGCAGTCGGAGCGACTACAATGAGCAGTTCTTC.